The 22 T cell receptor beta chains below were found in one sample sequenced in a study of PD-1 blockade in classical Hodgkin lymphoma. Profiled with immunoSEQ multiplex PCR; TCRdb holds only in-frame clones, not every one. The sample has tens of thousands of clones, about 88% seen once. All the patients suffered relapse after autologous stem cell transplantation, and brentuximab vedotin exposure differed. Source: peripheral blood mononuclear cells (PBMCs), taken at baseline. Source of these receptors: a human donor with classical Hodgkin lymphoma.

This chain joins TRBV5-4 and TRBJ1-3; 10 positions match TRBD1. Germline loops: CDR1 SGHNT, CDR2 YYREEE (reference sequence). The CDR3 is made up of 14 amino acids. V was clipped by 5 bases and J by 6 bases; unmatched bases: 5. CDR3 amino acids: CASSRQGAVNTIYF. As DNA, the CDR3 is TGTGCCAGCAGTCGACAGGGGGCGGTAAACACCATATATTTT.

In this sample, this clone turned up once. The V gene is TRBV5-6, the J gene TRBJ2-3, with 11 bases fitting TRBD2. The germline gives CDR1 SGHDT, CDR2 YYEEEE. The CDR3 runs 16 residues. Germline trimming cut 4 bases from V and 4 bases from J; bases unmatched to any gene: 8. The CDR3 bases are TGTGCCAGCAGCCCCCTTAGCGGGAGGGCCCCAGATACGCAGTATTTT. Protein sequence: CASSPLSGRAPDTQYF.

This clone has just one count. The chain joins TRBV6-1 to TRBJ2-7, with 9 bases that match TRBD1. Germline V CDR1 and CDR2: MNHNS, SASEGT. The CDR3 loop spans 13 amino acids. This CDR3 reads CVTKGQGYYEQYF. Here the CDR3 DNA reads TGTGTTACTAAGGGACAGGGATACTACGAGCAGTACTTC.

This chain links TRBV18 with TRBJ2-7, with D possibly TRBD1 on 6 matching bases. Germline CDR1 is KGHSH and CDR2 is LQKENI. The length of the CDR3 is 15 residues. Trimming left V 5 bases short and J 3 bases short, with 17 bases between. CDR3 coding DNA: TGTGCCAGCTCAAGCCGCGGACAGCTTCACTACGAGCAGTACTTC. Its protein is CASSSRGQLHYEQYF.

The V gene is TRBV12-5, the J gene TRBJ2-1, with 10 nucleotides matching TRBD1. This CDR3 contains 14 residues. Germline V gene sequence: CDR1 LGHNT, CDR2 FRNRAP. V shed 7 bases and J 4 bases; nucleotides not matched to a gene: 4. The CDR3 is CASVRDRGYNEQFF. As DNA, the CDR3 is TGTGCTAGTGTAAGGGACAGGGGATACAATGAGCAGTTCTTC.

The chain combines TRBV9 with TRBJ2-7, with 7 nucleotides matching TRBD2. The germline CDR1 and CDR2 sequences are SGDLS and YYNGEE. The CDR3 covers 14 residues. V lost 4 bases and J lost 2; bases outside the gene matches: 6. The CDR3 sequence is CASSPWTSAYEQYF. CDR3 coding DNA: TGTGCCAGCAGCCCCTGGACTAGTGCCTACGAGCAGTACTTC.

This rearrangement joins TRBV27 to TRBJ1-6; D may be TRBD1 (5 bases). The ends were cut back, 8 bases at V and 9 bases at J, with 14 bases in the middle. CDR1 is MNHEY, CDR2 SMNVEV, per germline (reference sequence). The CDR3 is 13 residues long. CDR3 sequence reads: CASAYLGGSPLHF. Written as DNA, the CDR3 is TGTGCCAGCGCTTACCTGGGGGGTTCACCCCTCCACTTT.

This chain joins TRBV7-9 and TRBJ1-4; perhaps TRBD1 as D (6 bases). Germline V gene lookup returns CDR1 SEHNR and CDR2 FQNEAQ (reference sequence). Trimming pared 5 bases from V and 3 bases from J, leaving 19 bases between. The CDR3 contains 17 residues. Here the CDR3 reads CASSERGRGGSNEKLFF. The DNA for the CDR3 is TGTGCCAGCAGCGAGAGGGGCAGGGGCGGGTCTAATGAAAAACTGTTTTTT.

The chain links TRBV6-5 to TRBJ2-3; no firm D call. The CDR3 has 15 residues. CDR1 and CDR2 (germline): MNHEY, SVGAGI. Trimming took 2 bases from V and 1 from J, leaving 10 bases between them. This CDR3 is CASSYSSGGTDTQYF. CDR3 bases: TGTGCCAGCAGTTACAGTAGTGGCGGCACAGATACGCAGTATTTT.

The genes are TRBV27 and TRBJ2-5, with TRBD2 matching 9 bases. CDR1 and CDR2 (germline): MNHEY, SMNVEV (reference sequence). After removal of 2 bases from V and 5 bases from J, the junction contained 3 bases not matched to a gene. This CDR3 is built from 14 residues. The CDR3 DNA is TGTGCCAGCAGTTTAGTAGCGGGAGCCGAGACCCAGTACTTC. As protein: CASSLVAGAETQYF.

In this sample, this clone turned up a few times. This chain connects TRBV6-6 to TRBJ1-6; 9 bases map to TRBD1. This CDR3 spans 15 amino acids. V lost 5 bases to trimming and J lost 6 bases; unmatched junction nucleotides: 5. In germline, CDR1 is MNHNY, CDR2 SVGAGI (reference sequence). This CDR3 is CASSSGTGSNSPLHF. In nucleotides, the CDR3 is TGTGCCAGCAGTAGCGGGACAGGGAGTAATTCACCCCTCCACTTT.

The gene calls are TRBV14 and TRBJ2-1, with D perhaps assigned TRBD1 or TRBD2 (5 bases each). CDR3 size: 16 residues. Trimming took off 0 bases at V and 3 bases at J, with 12 bases between the two ends. Germline V gene data show CDR1 as SGHDN and CDR2 as FVKESK. The chain's CDR3 is CASSQERGGRYNEQFF. The CDR3 bases are TGTGCCAGCAGCCAAGAGAGGGGTGGGCGCTACAATGAGCAGTTCTTC.

By share, this clone counts as medium-sized (0.01 to 0.1%). The chain joins TRBV14 to TRBJ2-1; 9 bases agree with TRBD2. Trimming at V came to 0 bases and at J to 5 bases, leaving 20 bases not matched to a gene. This CDR3 contains 21 residues. Germline CDR1 is SGHDN and CDR2 is FVKESK. CDR3 residues: CASSQDCAGGPRDVFDNEQFF. CDR3 coding DNA: TGTGCCAGCAGCCAAGATTGTGCGGGAGGGCCGAGAGATGTATTTGACAATGAGCAGTTCTTC.

This clone was observed once. The V gene is TRBV7-2, the J gene TRBJ2-3; 10 nucleotides line up with TRBD1. The trim removed 6 bases at V and 5 bases at J, leaving 11 bases unmatched. The germline CDR1 and CDR2 sequences are SGHTA and FQGNSA. The CDR3 runs to 16 residues. DNA for the CDR3: TGTGCCAGCAGACGACCCGGGACAGGGGTAAAAGATACGCAGTATTTT. This gives the protein CASRRPGTGVKDTQYF.

The chain employs TRBV2 and TRBJ2-3, with TRBD2 matching 13 bases. Looked up from germline, CDR1 is SNHLY and CDR2 is FYNNEI. CDR3 size: 17 residues. V was pared by 3 bases and J by 7 bases, with 10 bases of the junction left unmatched. CDR3 nucleotides: TGTGCCAGCAGTGATCCCTGGACTAGCGGGAGAGGATATACGCAGTATTTT. It encodes CASSDPWTSGRGYTQYF.

The chain links TRBV9 to TRBJ2-6; TRBD1 is a possible D gene (6 bases). Trimming left V 4 bases short and J 0 bases short, with 20 bases between. Germline CDR1 and CDR2: SGDLS and YYNGEE. This CDR3 spans 19 amino acids. CDR3 protein: CASSRASRDTYSGANVLTF. The CDR3 nucleotides read TGTGCCAGCAGCAGGGCTTCCCGGGACACCTACTCTGGGGCCAACGTCCTGACTTTC.

The chain carries TRBV13 and TRBJ2-1; D is unclear. Per germline, CDR1 PRHDT and CDR2 FYEKMQ (reference sequence). This CDR3 contains 12 residues. Trimming left V 1 base short and J 6 bases short, with 4 bases between. The CDR3 here is CASSLAANEQFF. The CDR3 DNA reads as TGTGCCAGCAGCTTAGCAGCCAATGAGCAGTTCTTC.

V is TRBV10-1 and J is TRBJ2-1; D might be TRBD2 (6 bases). Trimming pared 0 bases from V and 6 bases from J, leaving 15 bases between. There are 16 residues in the CDR3. CDR1 is WNHNN, CDR2 SYGVQD, per germline (reference sequence). The CDR3 bases are TGCGCCAGCAGTGAGTCAGGAGGGAGACGACTCAATGAGCAGTTCTTC. Its protein is CASSESGGRRLNEQFF.

V gene TRBV25-1 combines with J gene TRBJ1-2, with D tentatively TRBD1 (5 bases). Deletions cut 0 bases from V and 0 bases from J, with 8 bases between. Germline CDR1 and CDR2: MGHDK and SYGVNS. The CDR3 extends over 15 amino acids. The CDR3 DNA sequence: TGTGCCAGCAGTGAATATGGGGGAGCTAACTATGGCTACACCTTC. Translating gives CASSEYGGANYGYTF.

This clone was seen just once. J is TRBJ1-2 and V is TRBV6-6; D is perhaps TRBD1 (5 bases). The germline V gene has CDR1 MNHNY and CDR2 SVGAGI (reference sequence). The CDR3 totals 13 residues. Deletions cut 6 bases from V and 1 base from J, with 9 bases between. CDR3: CASSRDGNYGYTF. Here the CDR3 DNA reads TGTGCCAGCAGCAGGGACGGTAACTATGGCTACACCTTC.

The rearrangement joins TRBV15 to TRBJ1-1; 7 nucleotides agree with TRBD1. V lost 0 bases, J lost 0 bases, and 4 bases stayed unmatched. This CDR3 region has 16 residues. Germline V gene lookup returns CDR1 LNHNV and CDR2 YYDKDF (reference sequence). CDR3 in DNA: TGTGCCACCAGCAGAGATATAGGGGGCTTGAACACTGAAGCTTTCTTT. Its translation is CATSRDIGGLNTEAFF.

Remarks on this clone: The sample has other DNA sequences that encode this CDR3 too. The J gene is TRBJ1-5, the V gene TRBV19; D remains unclear. V lost 1 base, J lost 5 bases, and 3 bases lay in between. CDR1 is LNHDA and CDR2 is SQIVND in the germline V gene (reference sequence). The CDR3 spans 12 residues. CDR3 in DNA: TGTGCCAGTAGTATAGGGTATCAGCCCCAGCATTTT. Protein: CASSIGYQPQHF.